These 4 T cell receptor beta chains were sequenced from one sample in a study of T-cell reconstitution after alpha-beta-depleted transplantation in children. Preparing the TCRbeta library involved the use of unique molecular identifiers. TCRdb ran MiXCR on the PCR reads and lists one entry per CDR3 protein. Found here are 200,000 to 250,000 distinct CDR3 sequences, approximately 11% of them singletons; the top ten hold about 30%. The sequencing used PBMCs, collected before TCRalphabeta/CD19-depleted stem cell transplant. All receptors derive from a child younger than two with acute myeloid leukemia, due to receive a stem cell transplant.

The chain carries TRBV6-5 and TRBJ2-7, with 16 bases that match TRBD2. The germline CDR1 and CDR2 sequences are MNHEY and SVGAGI. There are 19 residues in the CDR3. The V and J ends lost 3 bases and 2 bases, in that order; junction bases with no gene match: 10. CDR3 amino acids: CASSYTQGLAGGMAYEQYF. The CDR3 DNA follows: TGTGCCAGCAGTTATACCCAGGGACTAGCGGGAGGGATGGCCTACGAGCAGTACTTC.

The sample holds many counts of this clonotype. CDR3 in DNA: TGTGCCAGCAGCTTAGCCCCGACAGGGAACACCGGGGAGCTGTTTTTT. Its translation is CASSLAPTGNTGELFF. The rearrangement links TRBV7-2 to TRBJ2-2, with a weak D call TRBD1 (6 bases). The CDR3 length is 16 residues. Germline loops: CDR1 SGHTA, CDR2 FQGNSA. With 0 bases removed from V and 1 base from J, the gap between germline ends came to 9 bases.

V gene TRBV18 combines with J gene TRBJ1-4; the match to TRBD1 covers 7 bases. CDR3 length equals 13 residues. Losses at the gene ends were 6 bases for V and 5 bases for J; bases not matched to a gene: 3. In germline, CDR1 is KGHSH, CDR2 LQKENI. The CDR3 DNA reads TGTGCCAGCTCGGACAGGCCCAATGAAAAACTGTTTTTT. This translates into CASSDRPNEKLFF.

The rearrangement uses TRBV3-1 and TRBJ2-2, with 7 bases aligning to TRBD2. CDR1 and CDR2 from the germline V gene are LGHDT and YNNKEL (reference sequence). The CDR3 spans 15 residues. Trimming removed 6 bases from V and 2 bases from J; junction bases left unmatched: 6. Here the CDR3 reads CASSSGLVNTGELFF. The CDR3 nucleotides are TGTGCCAGCAGTTCCGGACTAGTCAACACCGGGGAGCTGTTTTTT.